Sequencing of this TCR beta chain was carried out in a study of molecular identifiers for immune sequencing clone quantification. TCRdb re-called the PCR reads with MiXCR, one entry per CDR3 protein. The sample consists of some 65,000 distinct CDR3 sequences, approximately 18% of them appearing once. Ten or more counts support this clonotype. The germline V gene encodes CDR1 GTSNPN and CDR2 SVGIG (reference sequence). V lost 0 bases to trimming and J lost 5 bases, with 11 bases between them. This CDR3 is built from 13 residues. The sequencing sample was made of naive CD8+ T cells from blood, with Jurkat cell RNA spiked in. Subset here: FACS-sorted CD8+CD4-CCR7+CD45RA+ naive T cells. This chain links TRBV30 with TRBJ2-7; D is undetermined. The origin of this receptor is a human donor in good health. Some libraries in this study had Jurkat cell RNA spiked in. The CDR3 DNA reads as TGTGCCTGGAGTGTAGTAGGTTTCGACGAGCAGTACTTC. Translating it yields CAWSVVGFDEQYF.